This is a list of T cell receptor beta chains from one sample in a study of graft-versus-host responses after intestinal transplantation. No cognate antigen is known for these TCRs. Sequenced by immunoSEQ multiplex PCR; TCRdb stores in-frame clones only, minus some. Seen here are about 89,000 clones, less than 95% observed once, and the top ten hold 0.15% to 0.2%. The source was unstimulated CD4+ T cells sorted from spleen or lymph node cells, collected before transplant. The receptors derive from a human donor who was the organ donor for an intestinal transplant. The CDR3 runs from the conserved cysteine through the conserved F or W. The D gene is left open where the match is weak. Clone size is not always given. Where it is, it says once, few, many or a class for expanded clones.

clone_size,v_call,j_call,d_call,cdr3_aa,cdr3_nt
.,TRBV2,TRBJ1-5,.,CASSDGQRRQPQHF,TGTGCCAGCAGTGATGGACAGCGTCGACAGCCCCAGCATTTT
.,TRBV9,TRBJ2-7,.,CASSVFGDEQYF,TGTGCCAGCAGCGTATTCGGCGACGAGCAGTACTTC
.,TRBV15,TRBJ2-7,TRBD1,CATSRGGQVYEQYF,TGTGCCACCAGCAGGGGCGGACAGGTCTACGAGCAGTACTTC
.,TRBV27,TRBJ2-3,TRBD2,CASSLSVSLAGKETDTQYF,TGTGCCAGCAGTTTATCAGTTTCACTAGCGGGGAAGGAAACAGATACGCAGTATTTT
.,TRBV18,TRBJ1-1,.,CASSPGQLNTEAFF,TGTGCCAGCTCACCTGGACAGCTGAACACTGAAGCTTTCTTT
.,TRBV19,TRBJ1-2,.,CASTQAAGTYGYTF,TGTGCCAGTACCCAAGCGGCGGGAACCTATGGCTACACCTTC
.,TRBV6-8,TRBJ2-7,.,CASSSPSDRSYEQYF,TGTGCCAGCAGTTCCCCATCCGACAGGTCCTACGAGCAGTACTTC
.,TRBV11-2,TRBJ2-7,TRBD1,CASSFSNRGTYEQYF,TGTGCCAGCAGCTTCTCAAACAGGGGGACCTACGAGCAGTACTTC
.,TRBV5-1,TRBJ2-7,.,CASSLQGYEQYF,TGCGCCAGCAGCTTGCAGGGCTACGAGCAGTACTTC
.,TRBV7-9,TRBJ1-1,.,CASSLDRAEAFF,TGTGCCAGCAGCTTAGACCGGGCTGAAGCTTTCTTT
.,TRBV6-5,TRBJ1-2,TRBD1,CASSVHRGPYGYTF,TGTGCCAGCAGTGTGCACAGGGGACCCTATGGCTACACCTTC
.,TRBV29-1,TRBJ1-3,.,CSVEGDRTAGNTIYF,TGCAGCGTTGAGGGCGACAGGACGGCTGGAAACACCATATATTTT
.,TRBV11-3,TRBJ2-7,.,CASSLAQREQYF,TGTGCCAGCAGCTTAGCCCAGCGGGAGCAGTACTTC
.,TRBV12-5,TRBJ2-3,.,CASGLVVFNTDTQYF,TGTGCTAGTGGTTTGGTGGTCTTTAACACAGATACGCAGTATTTT
.,TRBV5-1,TRBJ2-3,.,CASSQGTSTDTQYF,TGCGCCAGCAGCCAAGGGACTAGCACAGATACGCAGTATTTT
.,TRBV5-1,TRBJ2-3,.,CASRPASTDTQYF,TGCGCCAGCAGGCCGGCCTCGACAGATACGCAGTATTTT
.,TRBV18,TRBJ2-7,TRBD1,CASSPIGTGEQYF,TGTGCCAGCTCACCAATTGGGACAGGCGAGCAGTACTTC
.,TRBV5-1,TRBJ2-6,TRBD1,CASSRQGKLAGANVLTF,TGCGCCAGCAGCAGACAGGGTAAACTCGCTGGGGCCAACGTCCTGACTTTC
.,TRBV6-4,TRBJ1-2,.,CASSDTAGLDGYTF,TGTGCCAGCAGTGACACGGCGGGGCTGGATGGCTACACCTTC
few,TRBV12-1,TRBJ2-3,.,CASGPKTSTDTQYF,TGTGCCAGCGGCCCTAAAACTAGCACAGATACGCAGTATTTT
.,TRBV9,TRBJ2-5,TRBD2,CASSGYLAGVETQYF,TGTGCCAGCAGCGGATATCTAGCGGGGGTCGAGACCCAGTACTTC
.,TRBV2,TRBJ2-7,.,CASSDGQPVYF,TGTGCCAGCAGTGACGGGCAGCCAGTCTACTTC
.,TRBV6-1,TRBJ2-1,.,CASSEGPGYIMNEQFF,TGTGCCAGCAGTGAAGGCCCAGGGTATATCATGAATGAGCAGTTCTTC
.,TRBV19,TRBJ1-6,.,CASSTVRGSYNSPLHF,TGTGCCAGTAGTACGGTCAGGGGCTCCTATAATTCACCCCTCCACTTT
.,TRBV7-3,TRBJ2-5,TRBD1,CASSRRDRVGETQYF,TGTGCCAGCAGCCGCCGGGACAGGGTGGGGGAGACCCAGTACTTC
.,TRBV2,TRBJ2-1,.,CASSEALSLKVYNEQFF,TGTGCCAGCAGTGAAGCGCTGTCACTGAAAGTATACAATGAGCAGTTCTTC
.,TRBV7-9,TRBJ1-2,TRBD1,CASSLSAGQAEGYTF,TGTGCCAGCAGCTTATCGGCGGGACAGGCGGAGGGCTACACCTTC
.,TRBV4-2,TRBJ2-5,TRBD2,CASSQEGLAGSRETQYF,TGTGCCAGCAGCCAAGAGGGACTAGCGGGTTCCAGGGAGACCCAGTACTTC
.,TRBV4-1,TRBJ2-1,TRBD2,CASSRGTSGDYNEQFF,TGCGCCAGCAGCCGAGGGACTAGCGGGGACTACAATGAGCAGTTCTTC
.,TRBV5-5,TRBJ2-1,.,CASSLALGVPTEPRQFF,TGTGCCAGCAGCTTGGCCTTAGGGGTTCCCACCGAACCCAGGCAGTTCTTC
.,TRBV9,TRBJ2-5,.,CASSVVGVMGSETQYF,TGTGCCAGCAGCGTAGTCGGGGTTATGGGGTCGGAGACCCAGTACTTC
.,TRBV5-7,TRBJ2-7,.,CASSLGTGYAYEQYF,TGTGCCAGCAGCTTGGGTACAGGGTACGCCTACGAGCAGTACTTC
.,TRBV7-3,TRBJ2-1,TRBD2,CASSLPPSGGTQFF,TGTGCCAGCAGCTTACCCCCTAGCGGGGGGACTCAGTTCTTC
.,TRBV2,TRBJ1-2,TRBD1,CASSEGQGYGYTF,TGTGCCAGCAGTGAGGGACAGGGCTATGGCTACACCTTC
.,TRBV5-4,TRBJ2-7,.,CASSLGSDLDTHEQYF,TGTGCCAGCAGCTTGGGATCAGATCTTGACACCCACGAGCAGTACTTC
.,TRBV7-9,TRBJ1-2,TRBD1,CASSRTGTANYGYTF,TGTGCCAGCAGCCGGACCGGGACAGCTAACTATGGCTACACCTTC
.,TRBV19,TRBJ1-1,.,CASSTNPGGNTEAFF,TGTGCCAGTAGTACTAACCCGGGGGGGAACACTGAAGCTTTCTTT
.,TRBV28,TRBJ2-1,.,CATRFYNEQFF,TGTGCCACCAGATTCTACAATGAGCAGTTCTTC
.,TRBV11-2,TRBJ2-2,TRBD2,CASSLASGENTGELFF,TGTGCCAGCAGCTTAGCTAGCGGGGAGAACACCGGGGAGCTGTTTTTT
once,TRBV6-1,TRBJ1-6,.,CASSEQGHSPLHF,TGTGCCAGCAGTGAACAGGGCCATTCACCCCTCCACTTT
.,TRBV7-2,TRBJ2-3,.,CASSLEEDTQYF,TGTGCCAGCAGCTTAGAGGAGGATACGCAGTATTTT